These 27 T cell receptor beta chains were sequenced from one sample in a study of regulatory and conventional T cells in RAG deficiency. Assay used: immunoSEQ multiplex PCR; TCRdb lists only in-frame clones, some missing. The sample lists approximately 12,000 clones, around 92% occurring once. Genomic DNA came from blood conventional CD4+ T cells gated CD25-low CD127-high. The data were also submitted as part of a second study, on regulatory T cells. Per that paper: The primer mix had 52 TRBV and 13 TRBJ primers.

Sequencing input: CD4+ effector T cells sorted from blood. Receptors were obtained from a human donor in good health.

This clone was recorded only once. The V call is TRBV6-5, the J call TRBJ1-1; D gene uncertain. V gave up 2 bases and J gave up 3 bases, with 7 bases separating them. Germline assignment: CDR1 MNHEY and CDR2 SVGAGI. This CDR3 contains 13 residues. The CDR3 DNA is TGTGCCAGCAGTTACGGAAGGTACACTGAAGCTTTCTTT. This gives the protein CASSYGRYTEAFF.

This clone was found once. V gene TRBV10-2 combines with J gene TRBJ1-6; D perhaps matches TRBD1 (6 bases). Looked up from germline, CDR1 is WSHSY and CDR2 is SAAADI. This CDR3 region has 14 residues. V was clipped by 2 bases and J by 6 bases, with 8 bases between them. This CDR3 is CASSEEGGNSPLHF. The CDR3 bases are TGCGCCAGCAGTGAGGAGGGGGGTAATTCACCCCTCCACTTT.

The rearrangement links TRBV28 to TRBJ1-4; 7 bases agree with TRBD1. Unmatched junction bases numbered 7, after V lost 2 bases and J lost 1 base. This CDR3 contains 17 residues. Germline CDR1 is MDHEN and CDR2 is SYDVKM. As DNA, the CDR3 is TGTGCCAGCAGTTTAATTCAGGGGGTAGGAACTAATGAAAAACTGTTTTTT. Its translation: CASSLIQGVGTNEKLFF.

The CDR3 DNA reads TGTGCCAGCAGTTTAGGGGGACTAGCGGGAAGGAGGGAGCAGTACTTC. This sequence encodes CASSLGGLAGRREQYF. The V call is TRBV27, the J call TRBJ2-7; 13 nucleotides align to TRBD2. Germline V gene lookup returns CDR1 MNHEY and CDR2 SMNVEV (reference sequence). The V segment lost 2 bases and the J segment 7 bases; nucleotides outside the gene matches: 8. This CDR3 comprises 16 residues.

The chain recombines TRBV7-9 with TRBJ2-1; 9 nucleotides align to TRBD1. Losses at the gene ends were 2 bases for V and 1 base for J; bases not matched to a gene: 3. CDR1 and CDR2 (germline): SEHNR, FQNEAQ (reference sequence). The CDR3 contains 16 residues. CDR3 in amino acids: CASSLLTGGSYNEQFF. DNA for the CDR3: TGTGCCAGCAGCTTACTGACAGGGGGGTCCTACAATGAGCAGTTCTTC.

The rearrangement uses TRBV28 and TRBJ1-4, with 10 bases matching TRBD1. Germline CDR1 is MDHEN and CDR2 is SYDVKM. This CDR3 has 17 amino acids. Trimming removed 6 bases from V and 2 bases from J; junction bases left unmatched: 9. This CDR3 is CASRDRTGGSTNEKLFF. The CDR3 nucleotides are TGTGCCAGCAGAGATCGGACAGGGGGTTCCACTAATGAAAAACTGTTTTTT.

This CDR3 reads CASSLRGTDTQYF. As DNA, the CDR3 is TGTGCCAGCAGCCTCAGGGGCACAGATACGCAGTATTTT. The chain uses TRBV6-1 and TRBJ2-3, with D possibly TRBD1 on 5 matching bases. Trimming left V 6 bases short and J 1 base short, with 8 bases between. The germline gives CDR1 MNHNS, CDR2 SASEGT. This CDR3 spans 13 amino acids.

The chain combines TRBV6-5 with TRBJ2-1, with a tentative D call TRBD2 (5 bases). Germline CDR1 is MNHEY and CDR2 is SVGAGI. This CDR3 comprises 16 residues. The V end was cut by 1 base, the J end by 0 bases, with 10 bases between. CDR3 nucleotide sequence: TGTGCCAGCAGTTACTGGACGGGAAGCTCCTACAATGAGCAGTTCTTC. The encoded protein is CASSYWTGSSYNEQFF.

CDR3 amino acids: CASRLGAGKETQYF. The CDR3 nucleotides read TGTGCCAGCAGACTCGGGGCTGGAAAAGAGACCCAGTACTTC. V usage is TRBV5-6 and J usage is TRBJ2-5; D might be TRBD1 or TRBD2, each matching 5 bases. The CDR3 runs 14 residues. In germline, CDR1 is SGHDT, CDR2 YYEEEE. Trimming removed 5 bases from V and 3 bases from J, with 14 bases in between.

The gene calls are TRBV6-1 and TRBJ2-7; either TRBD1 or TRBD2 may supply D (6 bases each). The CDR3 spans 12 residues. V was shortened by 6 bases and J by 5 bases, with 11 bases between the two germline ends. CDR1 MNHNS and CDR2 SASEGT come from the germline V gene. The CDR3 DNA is TGTGCCAGCAGCCTTAGGGGGGACGAGCAGTACTTC. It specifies CASSLRGDEQYF.

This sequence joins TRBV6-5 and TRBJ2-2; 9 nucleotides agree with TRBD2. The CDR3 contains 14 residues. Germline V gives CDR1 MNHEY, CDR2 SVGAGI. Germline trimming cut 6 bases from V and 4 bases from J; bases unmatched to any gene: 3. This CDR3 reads CASRLAGGTGELFF. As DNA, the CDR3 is TGTGCCAGCAGACTAGCGGGTGGCACCGGGGAGCTGTTTTTT.

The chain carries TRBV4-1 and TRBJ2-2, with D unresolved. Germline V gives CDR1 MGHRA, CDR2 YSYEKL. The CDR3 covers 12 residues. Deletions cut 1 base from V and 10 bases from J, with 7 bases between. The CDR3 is CASSQGRVELFF. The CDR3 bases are TGCGCCAGCAGCCAAGGTCGTGTGGAGCTGTTTTTT.

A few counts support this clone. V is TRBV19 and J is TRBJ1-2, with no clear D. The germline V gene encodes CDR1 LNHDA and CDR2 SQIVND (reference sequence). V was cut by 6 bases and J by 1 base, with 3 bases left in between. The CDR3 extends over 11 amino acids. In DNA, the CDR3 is TGTGCCAGTAGGAGTAACTATGGCTACACCTTC. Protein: CASRSNYGYTF. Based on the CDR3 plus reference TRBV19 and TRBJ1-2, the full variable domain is DGGITQSPKYLFRKEGQNVTLSCEQNLNHDAMYWYRQDPGQGLRLIYYSQIVNDFQKGDIAEGYSVSREKKESFPLTVTSAQKNPTAFYLCASRSNYGYTFGSGTRLTVV.

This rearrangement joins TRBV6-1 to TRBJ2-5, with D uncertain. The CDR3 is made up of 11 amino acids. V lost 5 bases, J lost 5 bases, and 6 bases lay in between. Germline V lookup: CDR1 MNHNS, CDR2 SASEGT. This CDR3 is CASSPLETQYF. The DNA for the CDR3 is TGTGCCAGCAGTCCATTGGAGACCCAGTACTTC.

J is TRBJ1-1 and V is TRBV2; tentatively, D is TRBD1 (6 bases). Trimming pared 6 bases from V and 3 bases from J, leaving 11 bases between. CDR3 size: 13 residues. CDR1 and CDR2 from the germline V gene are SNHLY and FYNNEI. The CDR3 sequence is CASRHREDTEAFF. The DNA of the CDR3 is TGTGCCAGCAGGCACAGGGAGGACACTGAAGCTTTCTTT.

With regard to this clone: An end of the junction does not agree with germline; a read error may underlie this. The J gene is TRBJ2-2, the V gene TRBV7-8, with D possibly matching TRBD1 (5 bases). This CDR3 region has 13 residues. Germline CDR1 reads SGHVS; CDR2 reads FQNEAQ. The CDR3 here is CAGRAFNTGELFF. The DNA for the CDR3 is TGTGCCGGCAGGGCTTTCAACACCGGGGAGCTGTTTTTT.

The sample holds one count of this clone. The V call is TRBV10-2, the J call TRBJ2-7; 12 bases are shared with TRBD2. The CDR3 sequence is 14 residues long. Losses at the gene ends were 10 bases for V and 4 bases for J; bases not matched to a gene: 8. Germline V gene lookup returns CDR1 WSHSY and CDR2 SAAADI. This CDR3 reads CATHPTSGGYEQYF. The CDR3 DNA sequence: TGCGCCACCCACCCGACTAGCGGGGGTTACGAGCAGTACTTC.

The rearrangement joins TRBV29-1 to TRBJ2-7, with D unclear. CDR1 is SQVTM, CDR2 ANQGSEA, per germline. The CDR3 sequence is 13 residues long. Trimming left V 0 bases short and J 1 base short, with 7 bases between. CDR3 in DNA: TGCAGCGTTGAAGATCCCTTTTCCTACGAGCAGTACTTC. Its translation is CSVEDPFSYEQYF.

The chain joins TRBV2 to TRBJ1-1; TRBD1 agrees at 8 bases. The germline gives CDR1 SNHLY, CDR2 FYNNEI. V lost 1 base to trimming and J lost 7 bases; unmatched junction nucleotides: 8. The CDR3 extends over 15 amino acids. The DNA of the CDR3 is TGTGCCAGCAGTGAAGTTCCAGGGGGCTTGGGTGAAGCTTTCTTT. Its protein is CASSEVPGGLGEAFF.

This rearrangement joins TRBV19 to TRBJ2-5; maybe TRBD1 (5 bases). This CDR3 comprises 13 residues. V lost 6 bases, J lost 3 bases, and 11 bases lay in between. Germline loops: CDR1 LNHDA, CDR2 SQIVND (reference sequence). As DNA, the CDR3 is TGTGCCAGTAGACGACAGACAAAAGAGACCCAGTACTTC. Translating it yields CASRRQTKETQYF.

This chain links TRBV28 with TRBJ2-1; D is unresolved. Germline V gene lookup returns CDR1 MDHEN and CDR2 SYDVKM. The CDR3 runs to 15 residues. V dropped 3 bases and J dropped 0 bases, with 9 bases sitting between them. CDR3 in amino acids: CASSLGESSYNEQFF. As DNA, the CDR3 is TGTGCCAGCAGTTTGGGTGAGAGCTCCTACAATGAGCAGTTCTTC.

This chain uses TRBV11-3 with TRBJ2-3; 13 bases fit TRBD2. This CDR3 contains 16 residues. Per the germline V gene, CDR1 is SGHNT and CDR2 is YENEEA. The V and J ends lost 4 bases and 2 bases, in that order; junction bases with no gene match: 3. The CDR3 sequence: CASSYGTSGNTDTQYF. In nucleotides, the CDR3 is TGTGCCAGCAGCTATGGGACTAGCGGGAACACAGATACGCAGTATTTT.

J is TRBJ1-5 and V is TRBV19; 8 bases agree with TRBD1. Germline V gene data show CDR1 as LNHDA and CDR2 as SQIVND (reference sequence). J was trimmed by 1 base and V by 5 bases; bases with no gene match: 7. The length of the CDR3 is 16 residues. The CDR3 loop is CASSPQGARSNQPQHF. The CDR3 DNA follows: TGTGCCAGTAGTCCTCAGGGGGCAAGGAGCAATCAGCCCCAGCATTTT.

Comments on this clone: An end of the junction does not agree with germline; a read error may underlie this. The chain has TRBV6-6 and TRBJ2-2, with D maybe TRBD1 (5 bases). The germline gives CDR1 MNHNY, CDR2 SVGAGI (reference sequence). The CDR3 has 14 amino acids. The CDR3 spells CASSWTRMAGELFF. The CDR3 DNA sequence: TGTGCCAGCAGTTGGACACGGATGGCCGGCGAGCTGTTTTTT.

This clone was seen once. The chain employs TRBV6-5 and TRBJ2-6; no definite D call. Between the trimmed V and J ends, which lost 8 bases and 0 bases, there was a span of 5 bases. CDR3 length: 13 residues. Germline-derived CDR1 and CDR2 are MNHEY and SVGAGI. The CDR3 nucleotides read TGTGCCAGCTCTCGCTCTGGGGCCAACGTCCTGACTTTC. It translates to CASSRSGANVLTF.

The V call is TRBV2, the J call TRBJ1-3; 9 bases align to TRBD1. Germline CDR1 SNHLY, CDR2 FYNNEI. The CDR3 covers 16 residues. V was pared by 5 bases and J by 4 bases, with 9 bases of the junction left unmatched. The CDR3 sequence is CASSPIQGASGNTIYF. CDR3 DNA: TGTGCCAGCAGTCCTATACAGGGGGCGTCCGGAAACACCATATATTTT.

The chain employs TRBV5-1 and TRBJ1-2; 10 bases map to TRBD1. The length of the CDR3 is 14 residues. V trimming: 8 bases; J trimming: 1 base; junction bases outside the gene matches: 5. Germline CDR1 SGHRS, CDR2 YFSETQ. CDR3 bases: TGCGCCAGTAACCGGGACAGGGGTAACTATGGCTACACCTTC. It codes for CASNRDRGNYGYTF.